What follows are 27 T cell receptor beta chains derived from one specimen sequenced in a study of cytomegalovirus exposure and HLA in healthy donors. Primers: 60 Vbeta forward and 13 Jbeta reverse. This table comes from immunoSEQ multiplex PCR, and its TCRdb copy is limited to in-frame clones, with some not included. This repertoire shows 100,000 to 150,000 clones, more than 80% found once; its top ten account for around 6.4%. Material: PBMCs. The receptors were sampled from a woman in her thirties or forties in good health and CMV-seropositive.

This chain joins TRBV4-2 and TRBJ1-1; D gene unclear. CDR1 and CDR2 (germline): LGHNA, YNFKEQ. This CDR3 is 12 amino acids long. Trimming cost V 0 bases and J 7 bases, with 6 bases left between them. The CDR3 loop reads CASSQDGSEAFF. CDR3 DNA sequence: TGTGCCAGCAGCCAAGATGGCAGTGAAGCTTTCTTT.

The chain links TRBV9 to TRBJ2-3, with D perhaps TRBD2 (8 bases). The CDR3 length is 20 residues. Trimming left V 3 bases short and J 0 bases short, with 26 bases between. Germline V gives CDR1 SGDLS, CDR2 YYNGEE. The CDR3: CASSGRDSKRECVSTDTQYF. The CDR3 DNA follows: TGTGCCAGCAGCGGCCGGGACAGCAAGCGGGAGTGTGTTAGCACAGATACGCAGTATTTT.

The V call is TRBV28, the J call TRBJ2-3; D is ambiguous. The germline CDR1 and CDR2 sequences are MDHEN and SYDVKM. The CDR3 consists of 11 residues. Trimming shortened V by 7 bases and J by 3 bases, and 5 bases separated the two germline ends. CDR3 loop: CASTRTDTQYF. CDR3 nucleotides: TGTGCCAGCACCAGGACAGATACGCAGTATTTT. Full variable domain (rest looked up from reference TRBV28 and TRBJ2-3): DVKVTQSSRYLVKRTGEKVFLECVQDMDHENMFWYRQDPGLGLRLIYFSYDVKMKEKGDIPEGYSVSREKKERFSLILESASTNQTSMYLCASTRTDTQYFGPGTRLTVL.

The J gene is TRBJ1-2, the V gene TRBV5-8, with a possible D match to TRBD1 (5 bases). The germline V gene encodes CDR1 SGHTS and CDR2 YDEGEE. This CDR3 is built from 14 residues. Trimming stripped 6 bases from V and 4 bases from J, with 16 bases between. CDR3 amino acids: CASTPGGGLYGYTF. DNA of the CDR3: TGTGCCAGCACCCCTGGGGGAGGCCTCTATGGCTACACCTTC.

This chain links TRBV9 with TRBJ1-5, with 8 bases lining up with TRBD1. The CDR3 spans 16 residues. V lost 4 bases to trimming and J lost 1 base; unmatched junction nucleotides: 7. CDR1 is SGDLS, CDR2 YYNGEE, per germline. Here the CDR3 reads CASSSGTGLSNQPQHF. The DNA for the CDR3 is TGTGCCAGCAGCTCAGGGACAGGCTTAAGCAATCAGCCCCAGCATTTT.

The CDR3 DNA is TGTGCCTGGAGCCGAGCGGGGGCCCAAGAGACCCAGTACTTC. It translates to CAWSRAGAQETQYF. The V gene is TRBV30, the J gene TRBJ2-5, with 8 bases fitting TRBD2. V lost 3 bases and J lost 1; bases outside the gene matches: 4. The CDR3 is made up of 14 amino acids. Germline V gene data show CDR1 as GTSNPN and CDR2 as SVGIG (reference sequence).

The genes are TRBV6-5 and TRBJ2-2; weak D call: TRBD2 (5 bases). This CDR3 has 16 residues. Germline CDR1 MNHEY, CDR2 SVGAGI. Trimming pared 0 bases from V and 2 bases from J, leaving 10 bases between. CDR3 in DNA: TGTGCCAGCAGTTACTCGTTAGCGATTAACACCGGGGAGCTGTTTTTT. Its protein is CASSYSLAINTGELFF.

The V call is TRBV2, the J call TRBJ1-2; 7 nucleotides align to TRBD1. CDR1 and CDR2 from the germline V gene are SNHLY and FYNNEI. Unmatched junction bases numbered 12, after V lost 11 bases and J lost 0 bases. CDR3 size: 15 residues. The CDR3 DNA follows: TGTGCCGGTAAACCGGGACAGTTACCTAACTATGGCTACACCTTC. It codes for CAGKPGQLPNYGYTF.

This rearrangement joins TRBV9 to TRBJ2-3; D might be TRBD2 (5 bases). The CDR3 length is 13 residues. Germline CDR1 is SGDLS and CDR2 is YYNGEE. V shed 0 bases and J shed 7 bases, with 9 bases lying between them. In nucleotides, the CDR3 is TGTGCCAGCAGCGTAGTGGACTCCTATACGCAGTATTTT. Residues: CASSVVDSYTQYF.

This chain connects TRBV9 to TRBJ2-2; TRBD2 might be the D (6 bases). Trimming pared 6 bases from V and 6 bases from J, leaving 18 bases between. The CDR3 covers 15 residues. Germline V gives CDR1 SGDLS, CDR2 YYNGEE. The CDR3 is CASTLWGSGPGELFF. CDR3 coding DNA: TGTGCCAGCACCCTATGGGGGAGCGGGCCCGGGGAGCTGTTTTTT.

This clone has just one count. The rearrangement joins TRBV29-1 to TRBJ2-1, with 7 bases fitting TRBD2. The CDR3 spans 12 residues. CDR1 and CDR2 (germline): SQVTM, ANQGSEA. Unmatched junction bases numbered 4, after V lost 3 bases and J lost 8 bases. CDR3 DNA sequence: TGCAGCGTTGAGGGCGGGAGTGATGAGCAGTTCTTC. As protein: CSVEGGSDEQFF.

The chain combines TRBV27 with TRBJ2-7, with unresolved D. CDR1 MNHEY and CDR2 SMNVEV come from the germline V gene (reference sequence). The CDR3 runs to 15 residues. The germline V and J ends were trimmed by 0 bases and 9 bases, with 18 bases remaining between them. Here the CDR3 reads CASSLSPRGSALQYF. In DNA, the CDR3 is TGTGCCAGCAGTTTATCTCCCCGCGGTTCTGCTCTGCAGTACTTC.

The chain joins TRBV28 to TRBJ1-4; unclear D gene. This CDR3 region has 14 residues. Germline CDR1 is MDHEN and CDR2 is SYDVKM. The V end was cut by 4 bases, the J end by 5 bases, with 11 bases between. This CDR3 is CASSSPTVNEKLFF. In DNA, the CDR3 is TGTGCCAGCAGTTCCCCCACAGTGAATGAAAAACTGTTTTTT.

V and J are TRBV5-4 and TRBJ1-1; D remains ambiguous. Trimming stripped 2 bases from V and 1 base from J, with 9 bases between. The CDR3 extends over 14 amino acids. Germline CDR1 reads SGHNT; CDR2 reads YYREEE (reference sequence). CDR3 protein: CASSLRVTNTEAFF. DNA of the CDR3: TGTGCCAGCAGCTTACGAGTCACGAACACTGAAGCTTTCTTT.

This clone has only a few counts. J is TRBJ1-3 and V is TRBV4-3; D remains unclear. The V gene's germline CDR1 is LGHNA and CDR2 YSLEER. V was clipped by 0 bases and J by 3 bases, with 3 bases between them. This CDR3 has 13 residues. This chain's CDR3 is CASSQDVGNTIYF. The CDR3 DNA reads as TGCGCCAGCAGCCAAGACGTTGGAAACACCATATATTTT.

The gene calls are TRBV7-9 and TRBJ2-7; 8 bases are shared with TRBD1. Germline trimming cut 7 bases from V and 3 bases from J; bases unmatched to any gene: 11. The CDR3 totals 15 residues. The germline V gene has CDR1 SEHNR and CDR2 FQNEAQ (reference sequence). The DNA for the CDR3 is TGTGCCAGCACAACTCAGGGGGCTGATTTCTACGAGCAGTACTTC. Protein sequence: CASTTQGADFYEQYF.

The rearrangement joins TRBV7-2 to TRBJ1-1; 8 bases match TRBD1. Losses at the gene ends were 2 bases for V and 3 bases for J; bases not matched to a gene: 8. CDR3 length: 16 amino acids. Germline lookup yields CDR1 SGHTA and CDR2 FQGNSA. The chain's CDR3 is CASSLMTGVGYTEAFF. CDR3 bases: TGTGCCAGCAGCTTAATGACAGGGGTCGGGTACACTGAAGCTTTCTTT.

The chain links TRBV5-1 to TRBJ2-1; no firm D call. With 1 base removed from V and 0 bases from J, the gap between germline ends came to 11 bases. CDR3 length: 16 amino acids. The V gene's germline CDR1 is SGHRS and CDR2 YFSETQ. This chain's CDR3 is CASSLSAESSYNEQFF. CDR3 DNA sequence: TGCGCCAGCAGCTTGTCGGCGGAAAGCTCCTACAATGAGCAGTTCTTC.

The chain combines TRBV5-1 with TRBJ2-5; 10 bases are a match to TRBD2. In germline, CDR1 is SGHRS, CDR2 YFSETQ. V trimming: 2 bases; J trimming: 2 bases; junction bases outside the gene matches: 6. The CDR3 loop spans 16 amino acids. CDR3 DNA: TGCGCCAGCAGCTTAGGACTAGCGGAGATACAAGAGACCCAGTACTTC. This encodes CASSLGLAEIQETQYF. The whole variable domain, remainder taken from reference TRBV5-1 and TRBJ2-5, is KAGVTQTPRYLIKTRGQQVTLSCSPISGHRSVSWYQQTPGQGLQFLFEYFSETQRNKGNFPGRFSGRQFSNSRSEMNVSTLELGDSALYLCASSLGLAEIQETQYFGPGTRLLVL.

The CDR3 DNA sequence: TGTGCCAGCAGCCGACGGGACAGGGGGCTTCAAGAGACCCAGTACTTC. Its protein product is CASSRRDRGLQETQYF. The J gene is TRBJ2-5, the V gene TRBV5-6, with 12 bases lining up with TRBD1. The germline V gene has CDR1 SGHDT and CDR2 YYEEEE. CDR3 length: 16 amino acids. Unmatched junction bases numbered 6, after V lost 4 bases and J lost 2 bases.

The chain carries TRBV4-2 and TRBJ1-6; D is ambiguous. Germline V lookup: CDR1 LGHNA, CDR2 YNFKEQ. The CDR3 is 16 residues long. Trimming cost V 1 base and J 8 bases, with 15 bases left between them. The CDR3 loop reads CASSQGGIRPYSPLHF. CDR3 DNA: TGTGCCAGCAGCCAAGGAGGGATAAGGCCATATTCACCCCTCCACTTT.

With respect to this clone: This CDR3 is also generated by other DNA sequences in the sample. The genes are TRBV10-3 and TRBJ1-3, with 8 bases identical to TRBD1. V was pared by 2 bases and J by 0 bases, with 3 bases of the junction left unmatched. CDR3 length: 16 amino acids. The V gene's germline CDR1 is ENHRY and CDR2 SYGVKD. In DNA, the CDR3 is TGTGCCATCAGTGAGACCCAGGGGGCCTCTGGAAACACCATATATTTT. Translated, it gives CAISETQGASGNTIYF.

The chain uses TRBV7-8 and TRBJ2-3; the match to TRBD2 covers 7 bases. V dropped 3 bases and J dropped 0; count of bases not matched to a gene: 6. This CDR3 comprises 16 residues. Germline V gene lookup returns CDR1 SGHVS and CDR2 FQNEAQ. CDR3 loop: CASSLTSLGSTDTQYF. CDR3 coding DNA: TGTGCCAGCAGCTTGACTAGCTTGGGGAGCACAGATACGCAGTATTTT.

The chain is built from TRBV5-4 and TRBJ2-1; a weak D match, TRBD1 (5 bases). V was pared by 3 bases and J by 10 bases, with 14 bases between. Germline V gene data show CDR1 as SGHNT and CDR2 as YYREEE (reference sequence). The CDR3 is made up of 13 amino acids. CDR3 region: CASSSKSGPEQFF. Here the CDR3 DNA reads TGTGCCAGCAGCTCGAAGTCAGGGCCCGAGCAGTTCTTC. The complete variable domain, with remaining parts taken from reference TRBV5-4 and TRBJ2-1, reads ETGVTQSPTHLIKTRGQQVTLRCSSQSGHNTVSWYQQALGQGPQFIFQYYREEENGRGNFPPRFSGLQFPNYSSELNVNALELDDSALYLCASSSKSGPEQFFGPGTRLTVL.

The chain recombines TRBV7-3 with TRBJ2-2, with unresolved D. From germline, CDR1 is SGHTA and CDR2 FQGTGA. Trimming stripped 3 bases from V and 6 bases from J, with 5 bases between. The length of the CDR3 is 12 residues. In DNA form, the CDR3 reads TGTGCCAGCAGCTTCCTTTCCGGGGAGCTGTTTTTT. Its translation: CASSFLSGELFF.

This clone appeared a few times. The CDR3 DNA is TGTGCCAGCAGTTTTAATAGGGGGGAAGCTTTCTTT. Residues: CASSFNRGEAFF. The rearrangement links TRBV27 to TRBJ1-1; D might be TRBD1 (6 bases). There are 12 residues in the CDR3. CDR1 and CDR2 from the germline V gene are MNHEY and SMNVEV (reference sequence). Trimming took 3 bases from V and 8 from J, leaving 10 bases between them.

The V call is TRBV7-3, the J call TRBJ2-1; the D is unclear. The CDR3 has 12 amino acids. The germline V and J ends were trimmed by 8 bases and 5 bases, with 10 bases remaining between them. The germline CDR1 and CDR2 sequences are SGHTA and FQGTGA. The CDR3: CASPRSDNEQFF. The CDR3 DNA is TGTGCCAGCCCAAGGAGTGACAATGAGCAGTTCTTC.